A single sample is the source of the 17 T cell receptor beta chains below, sequenced in a study of blood T cell repertoires in COVID-19. Using immunoSEQ multiplex PCR, the repertoire was profiled, and TCRdb retains in-frame clones only, with some absent. This sample carries approximately 120,000 clones, 75% to 85% of them seen once, and the ten largest clones take roughly 7.9%. The sequencing sample was made of peripheral blood. These receptors originate from a woman aged 80 or older with active or convalescent COVID-19.

By sample fraction, this clone is medium-sized. This chain links TRBV3-1 (or the pseudogene TRBV3-2) with TRBJ1-5; D not resolved. This CDR3 has 13 amino acids. V shed 0 bases and J shed 3 bases, with 3 bases lying between them. Looked up from germline, CDR1 is LGHDT and CDR2 is YNNKEL (reference sequence). The CDR3 DNA is TGTGCCAGCAGCCAAGATATCAATCAGCCCCAGCATTTT. This gives the protein CASSQDINQPQHF.

The CDR3 spells CATSREPSGSSYEQYF. As DNA, the CDR3 is TGTGCCACCAGCAGAGAGCCCAGCGGTAGCTCCTACGAGCAGTACTTC. This chain uses TRBV15 with TRBJ2-7; a possible D gene is TRBD2 (5 bases). The CDR3 extends over 16 amino acids. Trimming removed 0 bases at V and 0 bases at J, with 12 bases between. Germline-derived CDR1 and CDR2 are LNHNV and YYDKDF (reference sequence).

This chain links TRBV9 with TRBJ1-1, with TRBD1 as a possible D gene (6 bases). Deletions cut 3 bases from V and 8 bases from J, with 17 bases between. This CDR3 contains 14 residues. Germline CDR1 is SGDLS and CDR2 is YYNGEE. The CDR3 region has the DNA TGTGCCAGCAGCGCCCGGGGGGGGCTGGGCGAAGCTTTCTTT. It codes for CASSARGGLGEAFF.

The genes are TRBV6-5 and TRBJ2-7; 8 bases line up with TRBD1. CDR3 length equals 13 residues. Germline CDR1 reads MNHEY; CDR2 reads SVGAGI. With V trimmed by 7 bases and J by 2 bases, 4 bases remained unmatched. The CDR3 nucleotides are TGTGCCAGCATCCAGGGGGCCCCCTACGAGCAGTACTTC. This sequence encodes CASIQGAPYEQYF.

V usage is TRBV18 and J usage is TRBJ1-2; 12 bases are shared with TRBD1. This CDR3 spans 17 amino acids. From germline, CDR1 is KGHSH and CDR2 LQKENI. V lost 3 bases and J lost 1; bases outside the gene matches: 6. The CDR3 loop reads CASSPRDRGRLNYGYTF. The CDR3 coding sequence is TGTGCCAGCTCACCCCGGGACAGGGGGCGCCTTAACTATGGCTACACCTTC.

The rearrangement joins TRBV6-5 to TRBJ2-5; possible D gene TRBD2, 5 bases. The V and J ends lost 0 bases and 6 bases respectively, with 17 bases between them. The germline CDR1 and CDR2 sequences are MNHEY and SVGAGI. This CDR3 region has 16 residues. This CDR3 is CASSYSGSGIGKTQYF. In DNA form, the CDR3 reads TGTGCCAGCAGTTACTCGGGTTCCGGGATTGGGAAGACCCAGTACTTC.

This clone came up once. The J gene is TRBJ2-1, the V gene TRBV5-1; 9 bases fit TRBD1. The CDR3 has 18 amino acids. Per the germline V gene, CDR1 is SGHRS and CDR2 is YFSETQ. V was pared by 3 bases and J by 2 bases, with 12 bases of the junction left unmatched. CDR3 amino acids: CASSSGPQGALTYNEQFF. As DNA, the CDR3 is TGCGCCAGCAGCTCTGGACCACAGGGGGCCCTCACCTACAATGAGCAGTTCTTC.

This clone was recorded only once. The chain recombines TRBV4-1 with TRBJ2-1, with D possibly matching TRBD1 (6 bases). The CDR3 length is 13 residues. V was shortened by 4 bases and J by 10 bases, with 14 bases between the two germline ends. Looked up from germline, CDR1 is MGHRA and CDR2 is YSYEKL. In nucleotides, the CDR3 is TGCGCCAGCAGCCCAGACCATAGGGGGGAGCAGTTCTTC. It encodes CASSPDHRGEQFF.

This rearrangement joins TRBV5-1 to TRBJ2-7, with D perhaps TRBD2 (5 bases). This CDR3 has 14 amino acids. V was pared by 2 bases and J by 3 bases, with 12 bases between. The germline V gene encodes CDR1 SGHRS and CDR2 YFSETQ. The CDR3 loop is CASSFEGKVYEQYF. The DNA of the CDR3 is TGCGCCAGCAGCTTCGAGGGAAAAGTCTACGAGCAGTACTTC.

The chain carries TRBV19 and TRBJ1-2; no reliable D call. The V gene lost 1 base and the J gene lost 2 bases, with 8 bases spanning the gap. Germline loops: CDR1 LNHDA, CDR2 SQIVND (reference sequence). CDR3 length: 14 amino acids. CDR3 nucleotide sequence: TGTGCCAGTAGTATAGTCGGCGGAAACTATGGCTACACCTTC. This translates into CASSIVGGNYGYTF.

The chain links TRBV19 to TRBJ1-2, with 10 bases matching TRBD1. Germline V gives CDR1 LNHDA, CDR2 SQIVND (reference sequence). Trimming took 7 bases from V and 6 from J; bases not matched to a gene: 8. The CDR3 totals 14 residues. The chain's CDR3 is CASTSDRGWHGYTF. The CDR3 region has the DNA TGTGCCAGTACCTCGGACAGGGGGTGGCATGGCTACACCTTC.

This clone was observed a single time. The gene calls are TRBV7-8 and TRBJ2-7; 8 bases line up with TRBD2. CDR3 length: 14 residues. The junction had 7 bases not matched to a gene; V was cut back by 7 bases and J by 2 bases. Germline lookup yields CDR1 SGHVS and CDR2 FQNEAQ. The chain's CDR3 is CASTKEAGAYEQYF. CDR3 coding DNA: TGTGCCAGCACAAAGGAAGCGGGAGCCTACGAGCAGTACTTC. The variable domain in full, with the rest retrieved from reference TRBV7-8 and TRBJ2-7, is GAGVSQSPRYKVAKRGQDVALRCDPISGHVSLFWYQQALGQGPEFLTYFQNEAQLDKSGLPSDRFFAERPEGSVSTLKIQRTQQEDSAVYLCASTKEAGAYEQYFGPGTRLTVT.

The chain combines TRBV24-1 with TRBJ1-1, with D tentatively TRBD1 (5 bases). The germline V and J ends were trimmed by 7 bases and 4 bases, with 9 bases remaining between them. CDR1 and CDR2 from the germline V gene are KGHDR and SFDVKD. The CDR3 is 12 amino acids. CDR3 coding DNA: TGTGCCACCAGAGGGGCTCGCACTGAAGCTTTCTTT. It is translated as CATRGARTEAFF.

The chain has TRBV27 and TRBJ2-2, with a tentative D call TRBD2 (5 bases). The V end lost 4 bases, the J end lost 5 bases, and 8 bases lay between the germline ends. This CDR3 has 13 amino acids. CDR1 and CDR2 from the germline V gene are MNHEY and SMNVEV (reference sequence). The CDR3 bases are TGTGCCAGCAGTTCACGGGGAACCGGGGAGCTGTTTTTT. Translation gives CASSSRGTGELFF.

The J gene is TRBJ1-2, the V gene TRBV19; TRBD1 matches at 12 bases. Germline-derived CDR1 and CDR2 are LNHDA and SQIVND (reference sequence). The CDR3 runs 15 residues. J lost 8 bases, V lost 5 bases, and 9 bases had no gene match. The CDR3 sequence is CASSPAGQGARGYTF. The CDR3 coding sequence is TGTGCCAGTAGTCCCGCGGGACAGGGGGCGCGCGGCTACACCTTC.

The chain couples TRBV10-3 to TRBJ2-1; TRBD2 might be the D (6 bases). The germline V and J ends were trimmed by 10 bases and 5 bases, with 24 bases remaining between them. Germline V gene data show CDR1 as ENHRY and CDR2 as SYGVKD. This CDR3 spans 16 amino acids. DNA for the CDR3: TGTGCCACCGACTGGGGAGTTCGGGGAGGAGACAATGAGCAGTTCTTC. Protein: CATDWGVRGGDNEQFF.

The chain uses TRBV5-4 and TRBJ2-3; 9 nucleotides agree with TRBD2. The ends lost 4 bases at V and 4 bases at J; junction bases unmatched: 4. The CDR3 consists of 14 residues. The germline CDR1 and CDR2 sequences are SGHNT and YYREEE (reference sequence). DNA for the CDR3: TGTGCCAGCAGCATCAGGACTAGCGCAGATACGCAGTATTTT. This encodes CASSIRTSADTQYF.